The 2 T cell receptor beta chains below all came from one sample that was sequenced in a study of identical twins. TCRdb independently ran MiXCR on the 5' RACE reads; one entry per CDR3 protein. This sample has approximately 230,000 distinct CDR3 sequences, with more than 12% found just once. The sequenced material came from memory (CD45RO+) T cells sorted from blood. These receptors all stem from a young woman in good health.

The J gene is TRBJ2-7, the V gene TRBV6-2 or TRBV6-3, with a tentative D call TRBD2 (5 bases). The CDR3 extends over 16 amino acids. The V gene lost 7 bases and the J gene lost 1 base, with 20 bases spanning the gap. CDR1 MNHEY and CDR2 SVGEGT come from the germline V gene. The CDR3 loop is CASTNRASRISYEQYF. In DNA, the CDR3 is TGTGCCAGCACCAACCGGGCTAGCCGTATATCCTACGAGCAGTACTTC.

This rearrangement joins TRBV24-1 to TRBJ2-1; 9 nucleotides match TRBD2. The germline CDR1 and CDR2 sequences are KGHDR and SFDVKD. CDR3 length: 15 residues. V was clipped by 3 bases and J by 6 bases; unmatched bases: 5. The DNA for the CDR3 is TGTGCCACCAGTGATAGCGGGAGGCATTCCAATGAGCAGTTCTTC. This codes for CATSDSGRHSNEQFF.